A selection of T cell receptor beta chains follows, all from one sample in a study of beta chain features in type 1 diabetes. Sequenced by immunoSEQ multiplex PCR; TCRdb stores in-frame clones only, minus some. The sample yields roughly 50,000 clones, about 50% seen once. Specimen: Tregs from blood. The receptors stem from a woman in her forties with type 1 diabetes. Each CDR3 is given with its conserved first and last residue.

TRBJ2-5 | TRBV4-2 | CASSPTSGTTQETQYF
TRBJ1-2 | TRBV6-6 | CASSYRQVSYGYTF
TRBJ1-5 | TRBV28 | CASSFDGNQPQHF
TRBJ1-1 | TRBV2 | CASRPQGAPNTEAFF
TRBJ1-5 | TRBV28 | CASSTITGSGNQPQHF
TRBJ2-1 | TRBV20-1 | CSARTNEQFF
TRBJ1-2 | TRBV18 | CASSPVTLGGGYTF
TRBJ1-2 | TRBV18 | CASSPDRAANYGYTF
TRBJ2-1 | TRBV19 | CASSNLASSSYNEQFF
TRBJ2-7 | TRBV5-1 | CASGTGNEQYF
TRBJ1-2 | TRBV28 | CASSAGTGVGGYTF
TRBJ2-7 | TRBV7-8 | CASSRDRSYEQYF
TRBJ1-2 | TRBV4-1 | CASSQVHPGNYGYTF
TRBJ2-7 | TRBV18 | CASSPGTAYEQYF
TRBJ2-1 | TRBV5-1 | CASSPERPRAYNEQFF
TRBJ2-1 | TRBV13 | CASSGGPRTSGNEQFF
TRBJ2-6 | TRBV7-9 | CATFRANVLTF
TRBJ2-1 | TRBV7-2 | CASSLMTGGNEQFF
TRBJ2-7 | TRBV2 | CASSRAGREYF
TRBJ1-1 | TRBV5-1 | CASSRTVGPEAFF
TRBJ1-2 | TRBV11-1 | CASSGHSYGYTF
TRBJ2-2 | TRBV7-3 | CASSSGTHNTGELFF
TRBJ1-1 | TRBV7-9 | CASSLAGQGTEAFF
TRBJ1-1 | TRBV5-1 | CASSLADRASTEAFF
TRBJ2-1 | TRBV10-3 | CAISERAGDRGRKYNEQFF
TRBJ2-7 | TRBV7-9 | CASSLGQGTAEQYF